Listed below are T cell receptor beta chains from one sample, sequenced in a study of blood T cell repertoires in COVID-19. The table came from immunoSEQ multiplex PCR; TCRdb's copy has only in-frame clones and leaves some out. The data hold 150,000 to 200,000 clones, with approximately 80% observed a single time. Sequencing was done on a sample of PBMCs or T cells enriched from blood (not recorded which). These receptor sequences come from a man between 70 and 80 years old who had been exposed to COVID-19. The CDR3 runs from the conserved cysteine through the conserved F or W. Each record gives: D gene, V gene, J gene, clone size, CDR3 DNA, CDR3 protein. The D gene is left open where the match is weak. Size values are once, few and many counts, or a class for expanded clones, and some rows have none.

>.|TRBV28|TRBJ2-7|.
TGTGCCAGCAGTCCAGGGGTAGTCAAGTACGAGCAGTACTTC
CASSPGVVKYEQYF
>TRBD1|TRBV10-1|TRBJ1-1|.
TGCGCCAGCAGTGACAGGGGGCTCATGAACACTGAAGCTTTCTTT
CASSDRGLMNTEAFF
>TRBD1|TRBV6-5|TRBJ1-1|.
TGTGCCAGCAGCCTTGACAGGGGGGATACTGAAGCTTTCTTT
CASSLDRGDTEAFF
>TRBD1|TRBV9|TRBJ1-3|.
TGTGCCAGCAGCGAAGGGGGCGAAGGAAACACCATATATTTT
CASSEGGEGNTIYF
>.|TRBV9|TRBJ1-1|few
TGTGCCAGCAGCGGACATGGACAGTCGAACACTGAAGCTTTCTTT
CASSGHGQSNTEAFF
>TRBD2|TRBV18|TRBJ2-1|.
TGTGCCAGCTCACCGACTAGCGGGGGATTTAATGAGCAGTTCTTC
CASSPTSGGFNEQFF
>TRBD1|TRBV19|TRBJ1-1|.
TGTGCCAGCTGGCCTGGTCCCGGACAGGGCCTCGAAGCTTTCTTT
CASWPGPGQGLEAFF
>.|TRBV4-2|TRBJ2-5|.
TGTGCCAGCAGCCAAGGTCTTGTGCTAGGGGGTACGGAGACCCAGTACTTC
CASSQGLVLGGTETQYF
>.|TRBV27|TRBJ1-5|few
TGTGCCAGCATCCAGGATGGCAATCAGCCCCAGCATTTT
CASIQDGNQPQHF
>.|TRBV4-3|TRBJ1-5|few
TGCGCCAGCAGCCAAGAATATGGGGCTGCCCAGCCCCAGCATTTT
CASSQEYGAAQPQHF
>TRBD1|TRBV25-1|TRBJ1-2|.
TGTGCCAGCAGTCGCGGGACAGTTTATGGCTACACCTTC
CASSRGTVYGYTF
>TRBD2|TRBV29-1|TRBJ2-3|.
TGCAGCGTCGTGGCTAGCGGACTATTCACAGATACGCAGTATTTT
CSVVASGLFTDTQYF
>.|TRBV28|TRBJ2-7|many
TGTGCCAGCCTTGGCAACTCCTACGAGCAGTACTTC
CASLGNSYEQYF
>.|TRBV12-5|TRBJ1-1|.
TGTGCTAGTGCCCTCAACACTGAAGCTTTCTTT
CASALNTEAFF
>TRBD2|TRBV11-2|TRBJ2-7|.
TGTGCCAGCAGCTTGGGACTAGCGGGGTCCTACGAGCAGTACTTC
CASSLGLAGSYEQYF
>.|TRBV12-3/TRBV12-4|TRBJ1-5|.
TGTGCCAGCACCCCCGGGAGGGGCCCACCCCAGCATTTT
CASTPGRGPPQHF
>TRBD2|TRBV19|TRBJ2-3|once
TGTGCCAGTAGTCCCGGACTAGCGGAACTAGATACGCAGTATTTT
CASSPGLAELDTQYF
>TRBD2|TRBV3-1/TRBV3-2|TRBJ2-1|.
TGTGCCAGCAGACCGGGGTCTAGCGGGAGGTCAGGACTCGAGCAGTTCTTC
CASRPGSSGRSGLEQFF
>TRBD1|TRBV15|TRBJ1-5|.
TGTGCCACCAGCAGAGATGTAGGACAGGGAAATCAGCCCCAGCATTTT
CATSRDVGQGNQPQHF
>.|TRBV15|TRBJ2-1|once
TGTGCCACCAGCAGAGAACGAACAGGGTCCCCGTCCCACAATGAGCAGTTCTTC
CATSRERTGSPSHNEQFF
>TRBD1|TRBV7-9|TRBJ1-1|.
TGTGCCAGCAGCGGGGGGACAGGCACTGAAGCTTTCTTT
CASSGGTGTEAFF
>.|TRBV7-9|TRBJ1-1|.
TGTGCCAGCACCCAGGACAGCGAGAACACTGAAGCTTTCTTT
CASTQDSENTEAFF
>TRBD1|TRBV19|TRBJ1-2|.
TGTGCCAGTAGTATTGGAGGACAGGGGGCCGACGGCTACACCTTC
CASSIGGQGADGYTF
>TRBD2|TRBV14|TRBJ2-1|.
TGTGCCAGCAGCCAAACTACTAGCGCATCCTACAATGAGCAGTTCTTC
CASSQTTSASYNEQFF
>.|TRBV7-2|TRBJ2-5|.
TGTGCCAGCAGCTTATCCTCCGCGGGGTTGGAGACCCAGTACTTC
CASSLSSAGLETQYF
>.|TRBV7-8|TRBJ1-2|.
TGTGCCAGCAGCTCTACTAGGGTTGGTGCGGACTACACCTTC
CASSSTRVGADYTF
>TRBD1|TRBV28|TRBJ1-2|once
TGTGCCAGCAACCCCCCGGGGCAGGGGACAGGTGACACCTTC
CASNPPGQGTGDTF
>.|TRBV9|TRBJ2-7|few
TGTGCCAGCAGCCCCCAGGGGGGCGGCTACGAGCAGTACTTC
CASSPQGGGYEQYF
>TRBD1|TRBV7-8|TRBJ1-5|.
TGTGCCAGCAGTCCACAGGGGTACAATCAGCCCCAGCATTTT
CASSPQGYNQPQHF
>TRBD2|TRBV28|TRBJ2-1|.
TGTGCCAGCAGTTTGGGACTAGCGGGAGGATCCTACAATGAGCAGTTCTTC
CASSLGLAGGSYNEQFF
>.|TRBV19|TRBJ1-2|.
TGTGCCAGTAAAAAATACTCGACAGACAACTATGGCTACACCTTC
CASKKYSTDNYGYTF
>TRBD1|TRBV5-5|TRBJ1-5|.
TGTGCCAGCAGCTCCGGTCCCGGGACAGCGCCAGCCCAGCATTTT
CASSSGPGTAPAQHF
>.|TRBV6-1|TRBJ2-7|.
TGTGCCAGCAGTGAAGCTTTGGAGGATTCATACAAGTACTTC
CASSEALEDSYKYF
>.|TRBV7-2|TRBJ1-5|.
TGTGCCAGCAGCTCCCGAATCGGTCAGCCCCAGCATTTT
CASSSRIGQPQHF
>.|TRBV21-1|TRBJ2-7|.
TGTGCCAGCAGCACCTCGGGACAGGGGGCCTACGAGCAGTACTTC
CASSTSGQGAYEQYF
>TRBD2|TRBV4-3|TRBJ2-7|.
TGCGCCAGCAGCCAAGATGTAGCGGGGGGTCACTACGAGCAGTACTTC
CASSQDVAGGHYEQYF
>TRBD1|TRBV28|TRBJ2-7|.
TGTGCCAGCAGTTTTAGTGGCAGGGGGCACGAGCAGTACTTC
CASSFSGRGHEQYF
>TRBD1|TRBV12-5|TRBJ1-2|.
TGTGCTAGTGGACAGGGACAGGGAGAAGGCTACACCTTC
CASGQGQGEGYTF
>TRBD2|TRBV27|TRBJ2-1|.
TGTGCCAGCAGTTCACGACTAGCGGGAGTAAATGAGCAGTTCTTC
CASSSRLAGVNEQFF
>TRBD1|TRBV4-1|TRBJ2-7|once
TGCGCCAGCAGCCAAGACCGTTTAGGCAGGGGGCTCTACGAGCAGTACTTC
CASSQDRLGRGLYEQYF
>TRBD1|TRBV7-2|TRBJ1-1|.
TGTGCCAGCAAACGGACAGGGGGCCGTTTGGTCACTGAAGCTTTCTTT
CASKRTGGRLVTEAFF
>.|TRBV11-2|TRBJ2-5|.
TGTGCCAGCAGCGCAAGCACGAACCCCCCACGAGAGACCCAGTACTTC
CASSASTNPPRETQYF
>.|TRBV25-1|TRBJ1-4|.
TGTGCCAGCAGTGAAAGGCGGGCAACTAATGAAAAACTGTTTTTT
CASSERRATNEKLFF
>.|TRBV4-1|TRBJ1-1|.
TGCGCCAGCACCTTGCTGGGGCAAGCTTTCTTT
CASTLLGQAFF
>.|TRBV7-2|TRBJ2-2|few
TGTGCCAGCAGCTTAAATCGGGGTCGGATCACCGGGGAGCTGTTTTTT
CASSLNRGRITGELFF
>.|TRBV3-1/TRBV3-2|TRBJ2-5|few
TGTGCCAGCAGCCAAGAGGATCTAGCCGGGGAGACCCAGTACTTC
CASSQEDLAGETQYF
>.|TRBV30|TRBJ2-7|.
TGTGCCTGGAGAAACCGTCCCTCAGTGGGGCTTGCCGAGCAGTACTTC
CAWRNRPSVGLAEQYF
>TRBD1|TRBV30|TRBJ1-1|.
TGTGCCTGGACGCGACAGGGATCTCTATCTGAAGCTTTCTTT
CAWTRQGSLSEAFF
>.|TRBV24-1|TRBJ1-5|.
TGTGCCACCAGTGCCAGCGGGGGCCACAATCAGCCCCAGCATTTT
CATSASGGHNQPQHF
>TRBD1|TRBV3-1/TRBV3-2|TRBJ1-2|.
TGTGCCAGCAGCCAAGGGATAACAGGGGGGTATGGCTACACCTTC
CASSQGITGGYGYTF
>.|TRBV24-1|TRBJ2-6|once
TGTGCCACCAGTGACAACAGTGTTTCGGGGGCCAACGTCCTGACTTTC
CATSDNSVSGANVLTF
>.|TRBV5-1|TRBJ1-6|.
TGCGCCAGCAGCTTGGGGGTCGCGGGATCACCCCTCCACTTT
CASSLGVAGSPLHF